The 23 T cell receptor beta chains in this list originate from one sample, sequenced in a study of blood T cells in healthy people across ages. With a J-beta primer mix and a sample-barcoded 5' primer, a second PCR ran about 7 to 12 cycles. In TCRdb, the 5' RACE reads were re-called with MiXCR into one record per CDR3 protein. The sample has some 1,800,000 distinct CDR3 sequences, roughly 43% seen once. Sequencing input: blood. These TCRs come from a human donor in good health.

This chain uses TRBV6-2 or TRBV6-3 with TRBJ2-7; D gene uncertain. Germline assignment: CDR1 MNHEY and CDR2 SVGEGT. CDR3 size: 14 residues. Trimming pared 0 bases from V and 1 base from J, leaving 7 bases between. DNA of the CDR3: TGTGCCAGCAGTTACTCGTCTAGATCCTACGAGCAGTACTTC. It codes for CASSYSSRSYEQYF.

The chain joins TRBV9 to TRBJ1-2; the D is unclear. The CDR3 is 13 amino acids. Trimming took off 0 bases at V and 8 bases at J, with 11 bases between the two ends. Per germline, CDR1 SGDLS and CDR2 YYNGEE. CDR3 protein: CASSVERDRGYTF. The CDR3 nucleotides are TGTGCCAGCAGCGTAGAACGTGATCGCGGCTACACCTTC.

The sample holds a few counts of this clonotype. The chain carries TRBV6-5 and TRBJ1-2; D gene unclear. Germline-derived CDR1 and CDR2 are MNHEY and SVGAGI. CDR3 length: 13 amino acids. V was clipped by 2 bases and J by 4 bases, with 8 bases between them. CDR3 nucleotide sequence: TGTGCCAGCAGTTACCAGCACTTCTATGGCTACACCTTC. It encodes CASSYQHFYGYTF.

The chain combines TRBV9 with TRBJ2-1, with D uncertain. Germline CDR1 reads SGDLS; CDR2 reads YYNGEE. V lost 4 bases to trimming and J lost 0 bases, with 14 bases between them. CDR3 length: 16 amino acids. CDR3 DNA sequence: TGTGCCAGCAGCCCCCCTTACACCCTCTCCTACAATGAGCAGTTCTTC. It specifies CASSPPYTLSYNEQFF.

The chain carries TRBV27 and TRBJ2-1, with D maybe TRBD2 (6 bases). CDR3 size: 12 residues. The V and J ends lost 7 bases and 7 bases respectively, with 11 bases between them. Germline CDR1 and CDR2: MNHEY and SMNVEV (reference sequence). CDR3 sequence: CASMRGRNEQFF. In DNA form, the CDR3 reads TGTGCCAGCATGCGGGGTAGGAATGAGCAGTTCTTC.

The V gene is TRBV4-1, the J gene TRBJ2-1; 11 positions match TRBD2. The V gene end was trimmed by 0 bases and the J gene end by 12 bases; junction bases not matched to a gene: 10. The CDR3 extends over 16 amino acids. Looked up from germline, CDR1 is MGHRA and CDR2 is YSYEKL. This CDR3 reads CASSQESGTSGRGQFF. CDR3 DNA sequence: TGCGCCAGCAGCCAAGAGTCCGGGACTAGCGGCCGGGGGCAGTTCTTC.

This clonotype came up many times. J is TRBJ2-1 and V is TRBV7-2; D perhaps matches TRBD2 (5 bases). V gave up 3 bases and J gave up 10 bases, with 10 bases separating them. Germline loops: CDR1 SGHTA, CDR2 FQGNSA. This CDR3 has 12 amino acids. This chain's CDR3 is CASSLLRREQFF. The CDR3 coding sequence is TGTGCCAGCAGCTTGTTAAGGAGGGAGCAGTTCTTC.

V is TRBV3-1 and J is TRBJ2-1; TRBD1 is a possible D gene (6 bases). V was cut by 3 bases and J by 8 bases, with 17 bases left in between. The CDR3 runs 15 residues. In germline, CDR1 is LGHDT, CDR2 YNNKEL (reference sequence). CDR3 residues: CASSQGNYRVHEQFF. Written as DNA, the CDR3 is TGTGCCAGCAGCCAGGGAAATTACAGGGTTCATGAGCAGTTCTTC.

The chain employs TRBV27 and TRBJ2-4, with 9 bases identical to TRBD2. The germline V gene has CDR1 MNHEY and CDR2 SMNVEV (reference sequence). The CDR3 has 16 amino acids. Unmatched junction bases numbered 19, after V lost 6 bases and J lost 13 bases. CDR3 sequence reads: CASRFDSGGIYNEQYF. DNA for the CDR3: TGTGCCAGCAGGTTTGATAGCGGGGGTATATACAATGAGCAGTACTTC.

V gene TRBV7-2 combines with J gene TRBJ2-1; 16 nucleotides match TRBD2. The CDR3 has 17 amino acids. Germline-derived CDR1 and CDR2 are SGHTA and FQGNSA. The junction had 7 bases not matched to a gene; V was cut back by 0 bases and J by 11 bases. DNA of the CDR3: TGTGCCAGCAGCTTAGCCCCGGGACTAGCGGGGGGGTGGAAGCAGTTCTTC. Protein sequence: CASSLAPGLAGGWKQFF. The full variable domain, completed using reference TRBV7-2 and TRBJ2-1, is GAGVSQSPSNKVTEKGKDVELRCDPISGHTALYWYRQSLGQGLEFLIYFQGNSAPDKSGLPSDRFSAERTGGSVSTLTIQRTQQEDSAVYLCASSLAPGLAGGWKQFFGPGTRLTVL.

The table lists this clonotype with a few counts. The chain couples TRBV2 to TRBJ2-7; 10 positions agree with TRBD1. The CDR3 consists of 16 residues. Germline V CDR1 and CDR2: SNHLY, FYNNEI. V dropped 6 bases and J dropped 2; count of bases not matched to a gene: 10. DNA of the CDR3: TGTGCCAGCAGGACCGGGACAGGGGCTCCAACCTACGAGCAGTACTTC. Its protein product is CASRTGTGAPTYEQYF.

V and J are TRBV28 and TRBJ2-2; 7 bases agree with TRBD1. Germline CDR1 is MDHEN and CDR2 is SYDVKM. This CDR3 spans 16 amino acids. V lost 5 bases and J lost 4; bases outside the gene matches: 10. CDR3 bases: TGTGCCAGCAGTCCCCTTACGGGACAGCGCACCGGGGAGCTGTTTTTT. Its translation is CASSPLTGQRTGELFF.

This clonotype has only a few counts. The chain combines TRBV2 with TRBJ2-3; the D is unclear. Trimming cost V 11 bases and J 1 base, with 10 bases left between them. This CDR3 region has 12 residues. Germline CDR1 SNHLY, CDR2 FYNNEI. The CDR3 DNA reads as TGTGCCGGCACCCAGGGCACAGATACGCAGTATTTT. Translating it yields CAGTQGTDTQYF.

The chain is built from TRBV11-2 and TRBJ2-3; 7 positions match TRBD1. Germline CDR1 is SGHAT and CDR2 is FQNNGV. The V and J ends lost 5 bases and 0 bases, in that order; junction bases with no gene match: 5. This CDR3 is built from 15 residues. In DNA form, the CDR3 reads TGTGCCAGCAGCGACATGGGACAGAGCACAGATACGCAGTATTTT. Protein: CASSDMGQSTDTQYF.

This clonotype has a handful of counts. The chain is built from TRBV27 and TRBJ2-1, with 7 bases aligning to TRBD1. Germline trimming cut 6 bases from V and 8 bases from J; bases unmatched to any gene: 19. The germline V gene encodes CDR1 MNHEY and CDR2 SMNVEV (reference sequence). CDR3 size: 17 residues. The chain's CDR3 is CASRRSRGYNRADEQFF. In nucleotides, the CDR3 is TGTGCCAGCAGACGAAGCAGGGGGTATAATAGAGCCGATGAGCAGTTCTTC.

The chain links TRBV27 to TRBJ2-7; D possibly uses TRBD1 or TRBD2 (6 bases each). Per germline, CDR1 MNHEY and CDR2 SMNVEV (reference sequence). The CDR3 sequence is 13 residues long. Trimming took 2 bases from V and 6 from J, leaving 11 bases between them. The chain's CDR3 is CASSLGGRREQYF. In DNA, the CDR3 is TGTGCCAGCAGTTTAGGGGGGCGTCGCGAGCAGTACTTC.

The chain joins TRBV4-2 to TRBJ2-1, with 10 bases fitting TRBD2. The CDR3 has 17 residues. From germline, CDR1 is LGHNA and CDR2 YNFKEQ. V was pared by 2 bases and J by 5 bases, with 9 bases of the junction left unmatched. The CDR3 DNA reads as TGTGCCAGCAGCCAACTCAATCCTAGCGGGAGTAACAATGAGCAGTTCTTC. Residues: CASSQLNPSGSNNEQFF.

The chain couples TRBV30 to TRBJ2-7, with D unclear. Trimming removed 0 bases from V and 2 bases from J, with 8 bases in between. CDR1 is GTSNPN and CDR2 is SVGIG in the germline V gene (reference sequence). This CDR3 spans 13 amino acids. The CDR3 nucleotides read TGTGCCTGGAGTGTGGGGTACACCTACGAGCAGTACTTC. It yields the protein CAWSVGYTYEQYF. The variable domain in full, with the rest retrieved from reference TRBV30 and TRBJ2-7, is SQTIHQWPATLVQPVGSPLSLECTVEGTSNPNLYWYRQAAGRGLQLLFYSVGIGQISSEVPQNLSASRPQDRQFILSSKKLLLSDSGFYLCAWSVGYTYEQYFGPGTRLTVT.

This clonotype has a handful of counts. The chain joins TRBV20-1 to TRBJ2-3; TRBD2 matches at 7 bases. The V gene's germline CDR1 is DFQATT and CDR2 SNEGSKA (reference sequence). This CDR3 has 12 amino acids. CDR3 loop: CSARLAPDTQYF. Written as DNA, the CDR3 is TGCAGCGCTCGACTAGCCCCAGATACGCAGTATTTT.

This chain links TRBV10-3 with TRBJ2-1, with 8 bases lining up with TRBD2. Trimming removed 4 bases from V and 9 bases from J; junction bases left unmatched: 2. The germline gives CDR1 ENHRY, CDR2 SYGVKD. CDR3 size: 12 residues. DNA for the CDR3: TGTGCCATCAGTGGGACTAGCTTTGAGCAGTTCTTC. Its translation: CAISGTSFEQFF.

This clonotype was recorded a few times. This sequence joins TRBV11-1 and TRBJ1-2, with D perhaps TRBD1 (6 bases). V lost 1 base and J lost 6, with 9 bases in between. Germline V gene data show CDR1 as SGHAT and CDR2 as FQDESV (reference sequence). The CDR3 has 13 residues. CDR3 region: CASSLDREDGYTF. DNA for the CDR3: TGTGCCAGCAGCTTAGACAGGGAGGATGGCTACACCTTC.

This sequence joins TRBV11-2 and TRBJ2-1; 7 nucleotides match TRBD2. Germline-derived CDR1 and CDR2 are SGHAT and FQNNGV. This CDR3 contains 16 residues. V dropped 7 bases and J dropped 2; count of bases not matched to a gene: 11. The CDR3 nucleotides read TGTGCCAGCACCCTAGGGAGGGGCCTCCCCTACAATGAGCAGTTCTTC. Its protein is CASTLGRGLPYNEQFF.

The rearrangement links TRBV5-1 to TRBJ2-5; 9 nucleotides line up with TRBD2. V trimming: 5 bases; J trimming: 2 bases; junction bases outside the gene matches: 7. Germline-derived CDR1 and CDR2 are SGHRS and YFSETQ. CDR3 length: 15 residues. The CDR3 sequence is CASSPRLAAQETQYF. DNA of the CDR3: TGCGCCAGCAGTCCACGACTAGCGGCACAAGAGACCCAGTACTTC.